These 29 T cell receptor beta chains originate from one sample sequenced in a study of blood T cell repertoires in COVID-19. Sequencing was performed with immunoSEQ multiplex PCR; in TCRdb, only in-frame clones are kept and a portion is missing. Here the sample spans hundreds of thousands of clones, about 90% being singletons. Sequencing input: peripheral blood. The receptors come from a middle-aged man with acute or convalescent COVID-19.

This chain joins TRBV27 and TRBJ2-7; maybe TRBD2 (5 bases). CDR3 length equals 14 residues. Germline V gene sequence: CDR1 MNHEY, CDR2 SMNVEV (reference sequence). Trimming removed 0 bases at V and 4 bases at J, with 10 bases between. DNA of the CDR3: TGTGCCAGCAGTTTATCAGCGGTTCCATACGAGCAGTACTTC. It specifies CASSLSAVPYEQYF.

The chain carries TRBV6-5 and TRBJ1-2; D is ambiguous. Germline-derived CDR1 and CDR2 are MNHEY and SVGAGI. V lost 3 bases and J 3 bases, leaving 14 bases between the germline ends. This CDR3 comprises 15 residues. CDR3 nucleotides: TGTGCCAGCAGTTATGGAGGCCGGAGGGACTATGGCTACACCTTC. Translation gives CASSYGGRRDYGYTF.

The V and J genes are TRBV5-4 and TRBJ1-6; 9 bases map to TRBD1. The CDR3 totals 14 residues. CDR1 and CDR2 (germline): SGHNT, YYREEE (reference sequence). J gave up 8 bases and V 4 bases, and 4 bases lay outside the gene matches. The CDR3 protein is CASSPDRGYSPLHF. The CDR3 DNA reads as TGTGCCAGCAGCCCAGACAGGGGGTATTCACCCCTCCACTTT. Filled out from reference TRBV5-4 and TRBJ1-6, the complete variable domain reads ETGVTQSPTHLIKTRGQQVTLRCSSQSGHNTVSWYQQALGQGPQFIFQYYREEENGRGNFPPRFSGLQFPNYSSELNVNALELDDSALYLCASSPDRGYSPLHFGNGTRLTVT.

The chain recombines TRBV13 with TRBJ2-2, with 7 bases lining up with TRBD2. V shed 5 bases, J shed 2 bases, and the junction held 8 bases outside the gene matches. There are 16 residues in the CDR3. The germline gives CDR1 PRHDT, CDR2 FYEKMQ (reference sequence). The CDR3 coding sequence is TGTGCCAGCAGCCGCGGACTAGACAGTAACACCGGGGAGCTGTTTTTT. It encodes CASSRGLDSNTGELFF.

The chain combines TRBV15 with TRBJ1-1; maybe TRBD1 (6 bases). The CDR3 runs to 15 residues. V was trimmed by 3 bases and J by 0 bases, leaving 11 bases between them. Per germline, CDR1 LNHNV and CDR2 YYDKDF (reference sequence). CDR3 sequence reads: CATSRVTGLNTEAFF. For the CDR3, the DNA is TGTGCCACCAGCAGGGTGACAGGTTTGAACACTGAAGCTTTCTTT.

The chain is built from TRBV19 and TRBJ2-3; the D is unclear. Germline V gene lookup returns CDR1 LNHDA and CDR2 SQIVND (reference sequence). V was clipped by 1 base and J by 6 bases, with 5 bases between them. The CDR3 length is 12 residues. CDR3 nucleotides: TGTGCCAGTAGTATAGCAGTGGATACGCAGTATTTT. This encodes CASSIAVDTQYF.

This rearrangement joins TRBV29-1 to TRBJ2-3; 7 nucleotides agree with TRBD2. This CDR3 comprises 14 residues. Germline assignment: CDR1 SQVTM and CDR2 ANQGSEA. The junction had 4 bases not matched to a gene; V was cut back by 0 bases and J by 4 bases. Here the CDR3 DNA reads TGCAGCGTTGAAGATCGGGGGGAAGCAGATACGCAGTATTTT. Translating gives CSVEDRGEADTQYF.

The V call is TRBV19, the J call TRBJ2-7, with D possibly TRBD2 on 6 matching bases. Trimming pared 5 bases from V and 2 bases from J, leaving 16 bases between. CDR1 and CDR2 (germline): LNHDA, SQIVND (reference sequence). The CDR3 length is 15 residues. CDR3 amino acids: CASSPRYGGPYEQYF. CDR3 in DNA: TGTGCCAGTAGTCCCCGATACGGGGGTCCCTACGAGCAGTACTTC.

This clone was recorded once. This rearrangement joins TRBV12-5 to TRBJ2-1; D not resolved. Germline CDR1 reads LGHNT; CDR2 reads FRNRAP. The V end was cut by 0 bases, the J end by 2 bases, with 8 bases between. This CDR3 is 15 amino acids long. The CDR3 here is CASGLVRSTYNEQFF. The CDR3 region has the DNA TGTGCTAGTGGTTTGGTACGTTCTACCTACAATGAGCAGTTCTTC.

The chain joins TRBV27 to TRBJ2-5; D is uncertain. Germline V gives CDR1 MNHEY, CDR2 SMNVEV (reference sequence). The CDR3 has 15 amino acids. V was cut by 3 bases and J by 4 bases, with 15 bases left in between. In DNA form, the CDR3 reads TGTGCCAGCAGTTTTAACGTAAGCCCACGAGAGACCCAGTACTTC. Translation gives CASSFNVSPRETQYF.

This sequence joins TRBV27 and TRBJ1-5, with a tentative D call TRBD1 (5 bases). Germline loops: CDR1 MNHEY, CDR2 SMNVEV (reference sequence). Trimming took 3 bases from V and 5 from J, leaving 11 bases between them. CDR3 length equals 14 residues. DNA for the CDR3: TGTGCCAGCAGTTTTCGGGGGTTTGATCAGCCCCAGCATTTT. This sequence encodes CASSFRGFDQPQHF.

The V call is TRBV6-6, the J call TRBJ1-2; a possible D gene is TRBD1 (5 bases). Germline V gene sequence: CDR1 MNHNY, CDR2 SVGAGI (reference sequence). Trimming pared 2 bases from V and 2 bases from J, leaving 12 bases between. The CDR3 is 15 residues long. The CDR3 nucleotides read TGTGCCAGCAGTTACCCGGGGGGGGGAAACTATGGCTACACCTTC. Its protein is CASSYPGGGNYGYTF.

This clone showed up just once. The chain combines TRBV6-1 with TRBJ2-7, with 8 nucleotides matching TRBD1. V lost 1 base and J lost 2; bases outside the gene matches: 1. The CDR3 covers 14 residues. Germline CDR1 MNHNS, CDR2 SASEGT. The CDR3 bases are TGTGCCAGCAGTGAAGGGACAGGGACCTACGAGCAGTACTTC. Translation gives CASSEGTGTYEQYF.

V gene TRBV9 combines with J gene TRBJ1-6, with D tentatively TRBD1 (5 bases). Between the trimmed V and J ends, which lost 2 bases and 7 bases, there was a span of 10 bases. The CDR3 totals 14 residues. In germline, CDR1 is SGDLS, CDR2 YYNGEE. The CDR3 protein is CASSVPGANSPLHF. The CDR3 region has the DNA TGTGCCAGCAGCGTCCCTGGGGCGAATTCACCCCTCCACTTT.

V usage is TRBV12-2 and J usage is TRBJ1-5; the D call in the table, TRBD1, was not verified against the DNA. TRBV12-2 is classified as a pseudogene. This CDR3 is built from 17 residues. CDR3 sequence (DNA): TGTGCAAGTCGTGCAGGGTTTTTAAGGGGAAGCAATCAGCCCCAGCATTTT. Translated, it gives CASRAGFLRGSNQPQHF.

This sequence joins TRBV28 and TRBJ1-4; TRBD1 might be the D (6 bases). The germline CDR1 and CDR2 sequences are MDHEN and SYDVKM. The V and J ends lost 5 bases and 7 bases respectively, with 14 bases between them. This CDR3 contains 14 residues. The CDR3 reads CASSPRGKGEKLFF. DNA of the CDR3: TGTGCCAGCAGTCCCAGGGGAAAGGGTGAAAAACTGTTTTTT.

This rearrangement joins TRBV11-2 to TRBJ1-2; 8 positions agree with TRBD1. The germline V gene has CDR1 SGHAT and CDR2 FQNNGV. Trimming cost V 5 bases and J 4 bases; bases outside gene matches: 15. The CDR3 spans 17 residues. The CDR3 region is CASSPLGQGARGYGYTF. CDR3 bases: TGTGCCAGCAGCCCCCTCGGGCAGGGGGCGAGGGGCTATGGCTACACCTTC.

This clone showed up just once. This rearrangement joins TRBV28 to TRBJ1-1; 7 nucleotides agree with TRBD1. Germline-derived CDR1 and CDR2 are MDHEN and SYDVKM. The CDR3 length is 15 residues. J lost 10 bases, V lost 8 bases, and 19 bases had no gene match. CDR3 nucleotide sequence: TGTGCCAGCGGCCTGACAGGGTCGTTTCCCCCGGGAGCTTTCTTT. Translated: CASGLTGSFPPGAFF.

This clone was seen once. The V and J genes are TRBV19 and TRBJ2-2; 9 positions match TRBD1. Germline CDR1 LNHDA, CDR2 SQIVND (reference sequence). Trimming took 2 bases from V and 6 from J; bases not matched to a gene: 1. CDR3 length equals 14 residues. CDR3 residues: CASSITGGAGELFF. As DNA, the CDR3 is TGTGCCAGTAGTATAACAGGGGGCGCCGGGGAGCTGTTTTTT.

The genes are TRBV24-1 and TRBJ1-2, with D possibly TRBD1 on 6 matching bases. Per the germline V gene, CDR1 is KGHDR and CDR2 is SFDVKD. The CDR3 contains 13 residues. The V and J ends lost 6 bases and 5 bases respectively, with 12 bases between them. The CDR3 bases are TGTGCCACCAGTAGACAGGATAATTATGGCTACACCTTC. Translated, it gives CATSRQDNYGYTF.

V gene TRBV12-3 or TRBV12-4 combines with J gene TRBJ2-3; possibly TRBD2 for D (5 bases). The CDR3 is 12 residues long. Trimming removed 6 bases from V and 5 bases from J, with 9 bases in between. The CDR3 is CASSKGGDTQYF. The CDR3, as DNA: TGTGCCAGCAGCAAAGGAGGAGATACGCAGTATTTT.

This clone was counted a few times. The V and J genes are TRBV5-4 and TRBJ2-3, with TRBD1 matching 7 bases. The germline gives CDR1 SGHNT, CDR2 YYREEE (reference sequence). This CDR3 has 16 residues. V shed 5 bases, J shed 2 bases, and the junction held 11 bases outside the gene matches. CDR3 coding DNA: TGTGCCAGCAGGACAAAACGGGACAGTTTCACAGATACGCAGTATTTT. This sequence encodes CASRTKRDSFTDTQYF.

The rearrangement joins TRBV28 to TRBJ2-7; 10 bases match TRBD1. Losses at the gene ends were 6 bases for V and 6 bases for J; bases not matched to a gene: 11. The CDR3 runs 15 residues. Germline V gene data show CDR1 as MDHEN and CDR2 as SYDVKM. The CDR3 nucleotides read TGTGCCAGCAGCCCAGCCGGGACAGGGGTGAGCGAGCAGTACTTC. This gives the protein CASSPAGTGVSEQYF.

The chain joins TRBV13 to TRBJ2-2; D not certain. The CDR3 is made up of 13 amino acids. V was cut by 2 bases and J by 6 bases, with 7 bases left in between. The germline V gene has CDR1 PRHDT and CDR2 FYEKMQ (reference sequence). CDR3 DNA: TGTGCCAGCAGCTTAACATTGGCCGGGGAGCTGTTTTTT. Its translation is CASSLTLAGELFF. Looking up the rest from reference TRBV13 and TRBJ2-2 gives the full variable domain: AAGVIQSPRHLIKEKRETATLKCYPIPRHDTVYWYQQGPGQDPQFLISFYEKMQSDKGSIPDRFSAQQFSDYHSELNMSSLELGDSALYFCASSLTLAGELFFGEGSRLTVL.

This clone was seen more than once but under ten times. The genes are TRBV19 and TRBJ1-1; maybe TRBD1 (6 bases). V was clipped by 3 bases and J by 7 bases, with 18 bases between them. CDR3 length equals 15 residues. The germline gives CDR1 LNHDA, CDR2 SQIVND (reference sequence). CDR3 nucleotide sequence: TGTGCCAGTAGTATTAACATTCCGGGACAACTTGAAGCTTTCTTT. Protein: CASSINIPGQLEAFF.

The CDR3 loop reads CASSLKAGSYEQYF. DNA for the CDR3: TGTGCCAGCAGCTTGAAGGCGGGCTCCTACGAGCAGTACTTC. The chain couples TRBV7-6 to TRBJ2-7; D perhaps matches TRBD2 (5 bases). Looked up from germline, CDR1 is SGHVS and CDR2 is FNYEAQ. The CDR3 runs to 14 residues. The V end was cut by 3 bases, the J end by 0 bases, with 9 bases between.

The chain joins TRBV24-1 to TRBJ2-7; the match to TRBD2 covers 7 bases. Germline lookup yields CDR1 KGHDR and CDR2 SFDVKD. Trimming removed 9 bases from V and 3 bases from J; junction bases left unmatched: 10. The CDR3 is 14 amino acids. CDR3 sequence (DNA): TGTGCCACCGGAAGTCCGGGGGAGGGCTACGAGCAGTACTTC. The encoded protein is CATGSPGEGYEQYF.

The sample holds a few counts of this clone. J is TRBJ2-7 and V is TRBV18; TRBD1 might be the D (5 bases). V was cut by 0 bases and J by 3 bases, with 9 bases left in between. Germline CDR1 KGHSH, CDR2 LQKENI. The CDR3 consists of 14 residues. The CDR3 DNA is TGTGCCAGCTCACCACCGCCAGGGAACTACGAGCAGTACTTC. It encodes CASSPPPGNYEQYF.

This chain connects TRBV27 to TRBJ2-1, with TRBD2 as a possible D gene (7 bases). Germline V lookup: CDR1 MNHEY, CDR2 SMNVEV (reference sequence). The CDR3 consists of 16 residues. Trimming stripped 0 bases from V and 4 bases from J, with 13 bases between. The CDR3 coding sequence is TGTGCCAGCAGTTTATCGGGGGGGCGCCCGTACAATGAGCAGTTCTTC. Its translation: CASSLSGGRPYNEQFF.